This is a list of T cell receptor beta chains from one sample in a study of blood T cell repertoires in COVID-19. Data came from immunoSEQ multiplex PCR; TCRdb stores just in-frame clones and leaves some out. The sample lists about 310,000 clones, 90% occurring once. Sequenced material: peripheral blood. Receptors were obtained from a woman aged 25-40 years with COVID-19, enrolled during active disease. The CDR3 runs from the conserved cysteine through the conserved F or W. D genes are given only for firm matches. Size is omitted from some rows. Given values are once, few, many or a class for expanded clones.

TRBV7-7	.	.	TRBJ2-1	CASSSGASEQFF	TGTGCCAGCAGCTCAGGGGCCAGTGAGCAGTTCTTC
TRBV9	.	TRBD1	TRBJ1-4	CASSVEGTGDEKLFF	TGTGCCAGCAGCGTTGAGGGGACAGGGGATGAAAAACTGTTTTTT
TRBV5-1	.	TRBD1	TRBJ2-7	CASSLALGQGYEQYF	TGCGCCAGCAGCTTGGCCTTAGGACAGGGTTACGAGCAGTACTTC
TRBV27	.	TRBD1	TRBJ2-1	CASSRDRVFLEVGEQFF	TGTGCCAGCAGTCGGGACAGGGTTTTCCTAGAGGTAGGGGAGCAGTTCTTC
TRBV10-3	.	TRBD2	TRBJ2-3	CAISRESGRSTDTQYF	TGTGCCATCAGTCGAGAAAGCGGGAGGAGCACAGATACGCAGTATTTT
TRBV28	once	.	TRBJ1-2	CASSFLNSYGYTF	TGTGCCAGCAGTTTCCTCAACTCCTATGGCTACACCTTC
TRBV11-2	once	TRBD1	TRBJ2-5	CASSSRTGESETQYF	TGTGCCAGCAGCTCTAGGACAGGGGAGTCGGAGACCCAGTACTTC
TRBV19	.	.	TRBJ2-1	CASSIDVDNNEQFF	TGTGCCAGTAGTATAGATGTAGATAACAATGAGCAGTTCTTC
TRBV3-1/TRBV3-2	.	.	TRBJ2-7	CASSQVRGAYEQYF	TGTGCCAGCAGCCAAGTTAGGGGTGCCTACGAGCAGTACTTC
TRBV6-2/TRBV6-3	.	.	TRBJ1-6	CASSYGLNYNSPLHF	TGTGCCAGCAGTTACGGACTCAACTATAATTCACCCCTCCACTTT
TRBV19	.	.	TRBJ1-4	CASSIGGARGEKLFF	TGTGCCAGTAGTATTGGTGGGGCGCGGGGTGAAAAACTGTTTTTT
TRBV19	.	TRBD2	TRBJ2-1	CASSSRLAWFF	TGTGCCAGTAGTTCAAGACTAGCTTGGTTCTTC
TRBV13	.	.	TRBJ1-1	CASSLDGAGITEAFF	TGTGCCAGCAGCTTAGATGGGGCTGGAATCACTGAAGCTTTCTTT
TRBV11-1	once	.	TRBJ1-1	CASSSTLNTEAFF	TGTGCCAGCAGCTCGACACTGAACACTGAAGCTTTCTTT
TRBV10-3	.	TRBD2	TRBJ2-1	CAISASGRDYNEQFF	TGTGCCATCAGTGCAAGCGGGAGGGACTACAATGAGCAGTTCTTC
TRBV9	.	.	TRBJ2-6	CASSVGGSGANVLTF	TGTGCCAGCAGCGTCGGCGGGTCTGGGGCCAACGTCCTGACTTTC
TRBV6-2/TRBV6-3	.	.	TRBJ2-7	CASSYSRVYEQYF	TGTGCCAGCAGTTACTCGAGGGTATACGAGCAGTACTTC
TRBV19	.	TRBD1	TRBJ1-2	CASSIHRGPDGYTF	TGTGCCAGTAGTATACACAGGGGGCCGGATGGCTACACCTTC
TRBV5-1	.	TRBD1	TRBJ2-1	CASSRDRGHEQFF	TGCGCCAGCAGCCGGGACAGGGGCCATGAGCAGTTCTTC
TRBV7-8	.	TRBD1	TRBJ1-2	CASSSLDGRGLGYGYTF	TGTGCCAGCAGCTCCCTCGACGGCAGGGGGCTCGGCTATGGCTACACCTTC
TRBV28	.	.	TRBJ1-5	CASSRDSYSNQPQHF	TGTGCCAGCAGCCGCGACAGCTATAGCAATCAGCCCCAGCATTTT
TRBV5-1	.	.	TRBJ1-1	CASSLDTEAFF	TGCGCCAGCTCCCTAGACACTGAAGCTTTCTTT
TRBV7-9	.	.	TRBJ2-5	CASLTARNPETQYF	TGTGCCAGTCTTACTGCTAGGAATCCAGAGACCCAGTACTTC
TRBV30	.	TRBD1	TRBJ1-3	CAWSGTGGVGNTIYF	TGTGCCTGGAGTGGAACAGGGGGCGTTGGAAACACCATATATTTT
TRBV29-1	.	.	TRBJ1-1	CTALEGFGTEAFF	TGCACCGCGCTCGAGGGATTTGGCACTGAAGCTTTCTTT
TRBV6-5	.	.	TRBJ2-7	CASSPRRGEQYF	TGTGCCAGCAGTCCCCGACGGGGCGAGCAGTACTTC
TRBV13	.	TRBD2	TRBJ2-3	CASSLRSSGRYSTDTQYF	TGTGCCAGCAGCTTACGGTCAAGCGGGAGGTACAGCACAGATACGCAGTATTTT
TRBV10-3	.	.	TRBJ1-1	CAISVGMNTEAFF	TGTGCCATCAGTGTTGGCATGAACACTGAAGCTTTCTTT
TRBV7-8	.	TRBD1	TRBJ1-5	CASSGGAGGNQPQHF	TGTGCCAGCAGCGGTGGGGCAGGGGGGAATCAGCCCCAGCATTTT
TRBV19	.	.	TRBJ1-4	CASSIWGEVNEKLFF	TGTGCCAGTAGTATCTGGGGCGAGGTTAATGAAAAACTGTTTTTT
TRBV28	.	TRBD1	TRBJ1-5	CASSQGGNQPQHF	TGTGCCAGCAGTCAGGGGGGCAATCAGCCCCAGCATTTT
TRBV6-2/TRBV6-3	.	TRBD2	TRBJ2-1	CASSQTSASYNEQFF	TGTGCCAGCAGTCAGACTAGCGCCTCCTACAATGAGCAGTTCTTC
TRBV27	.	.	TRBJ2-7	CASSPQTSPAYEQYF	TGTGCCAGCAGTCCTCAGACAAGCCCGGCCTACGAGCAGTACTTC
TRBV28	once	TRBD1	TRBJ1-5	CASSLGQVNQPQHF	TGTGCCAGCAGCCTCGGACAGGTTAATCAGCCCCAGCATTTT
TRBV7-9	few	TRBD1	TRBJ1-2	CASSLGQGAPGYTF	TGTGCCAGCAGCTTAGGACAGGGGGCGCCTGGCTACACCTTC
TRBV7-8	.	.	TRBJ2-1	CASSPPSRDEQFF	TGTGCCAGCAGCCCACCGTCCCGAGATGAGCAGTTCTTC
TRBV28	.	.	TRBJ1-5	CASRTGLQPQHF	TGTGCCAGCAGAACAGGGCTCCAGCCCCAGCATTTT
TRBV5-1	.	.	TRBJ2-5	CASSLERREGETQYF	TGCGCCAGCAGCTTGGAGAGGCGGGAAGGGGAGACCCAGTACTTC
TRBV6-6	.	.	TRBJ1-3	CASSYSTVSGNTIYF	TGTGCCAGCAGTTACTCTACAGTCTCTGGAAACACCATATATTTT
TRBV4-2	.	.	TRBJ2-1	CASSQPGSYNEQFF	TGTGCCAGCAGCCAACCCGGGAGCTACAATGAGCAGTTCTTC
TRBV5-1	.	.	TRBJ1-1	CASSPTPNTEAFF	TGCGCCAGCAGCCCGACACCGAACACTGAAGCTTTCTTT
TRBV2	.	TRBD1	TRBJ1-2	CASIGQVIGGGYTF	TGTGCCAGCATAGGACAGGTGATAGGAGGCGGCTACACCTTC
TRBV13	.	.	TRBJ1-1	CASSVTGLGTEAFF	TGTGCCAGCAGCGTAACAGGGCTGGGCACTGAAGCTTTCTTT
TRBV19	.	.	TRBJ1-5	CASTLGNRERHQPQHF	TGTGCCAGTACCTTGGGCAACCGGGAACGCCATCAGCCCCAGCATTTT
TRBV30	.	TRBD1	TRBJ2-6	CAWSQLGQGLSGANVLTF	TGTGCCTGGAGTCAATTGGGACAGGGGTTATCTGGGGCCAACGTCCTGACTTTC